Shown below are 32 T cell receptor beta chains from a single sample sequenced in a study of T cell responses to AZD1222 COVID-19 vaccine (dated by TCRdb to about 2021). The library was obtained by the immunoSEQ multiplex PCR assay. Not all clones reach the TCRdb copy of this immuneACCESS table, which keeps in-frame sequences only. Checked studies attribute under half of the gap to unresolved V genes and leave the rest unexplained. This sample comprises roughly 140,000 clones, roughly 89% of them detected only once. The top ten constitute 4% to 6% of the sample. The sample's time point label, decoded: baseline before first vaccination. Here the sequenced sample was peripheral blood, taken on day 0 of AZD1222 vaccination. Every receptor here comes from an adult in good health.

CDR3 in amino acids: CASSTYRGSLNTEAFF. In DNA form, the CDR3 reads TGCGCCAGCAGTACTTACAGGGGCTCCTTGAACACTGAAGCTTTCTTT. The V and J genes are TRBV5-1 and TRBJ1-1, with 7 nucleotides matching TRBD1. This CDR3 spans 16 amino acids. Trimming cost V 5 bases and J 0 bases; bases outside gene matches: 10. Germline V gene lookup returns CDR1 SGHRS and CDR2 YFSETQ.

The V call is TRBV10-3, the J call TRBJ1-1; D not certain. The ends were cut back, 3 bases at V and 5 bases at J, with 7 bases in the middle. CDR1 is ENHRY, CDR2 SYGVKD, per germline. The CDR3 runs 12 residues. CDR3 coding DNA: TGTGCCATCAGTGACACTGTAACTGAAGCTTTCTTT. Amino acids: CAISDTVTEAFF.

This sequence joins TRBV14 and TRBJ1-2, with TRBD1 identical over 10 bases. The CDR3 runs 15 residues. Germline V gene sequence: CDR1 SGHDN, CDR2 FVKESK. Unmatched junction bases numbered 3, after V lost 1 base and J lost 4 bases. The DNA for the CDR3 is TGTGCCAGCAGCCAAGTAGGGACAGGGGTCTATGGCTACACCTTC. It yields the protein CASSQVGTGVYGYTF. The variable domain in full, with the rest retrieved from reference TRBV14 and TRBJ1-2, is EAGVTQFPSHSVIEKGQTVTLRCDPISGHDNLYWYRRVMGKEIKFLLHFVKESKQDESGMPNNRFLAERTGGTYSTLKVQPAELEDSGVYFCASSQVGTGVYGYTFGSGTRLTVV.

CDR3 region: CSVDWSRGETQYF. Here the CDR3 DNA reads TGCAGCGTTGATTGGAGCCGGGGAGAGACCCAGTACTTC. This chain joins TRBV29-1 and TRBJ2-5; D possibly corresponds to TRBD2 (5 bases). Germline CDR1 and CDR2: SQVTM and ANQGSEA. CDR3 size: 13 residues. V dropped 3 bases and J dropped 4 bases, with 12 bases sitting between them.

The rearrangement links TRBV11-3 to TRBJ2-3; the D gene is possibly TRBD2 (7 bases). Trimming pared 5 bases from V and 5 bases from J, leaving 17 bases between. Germline-derived CDR1 and CDR2 are SGHNT and YENEEA. The CDR3 has 15 amino acids. The CDR3 loop is CASSRGAGVGDTQYF. The CDR3 DNA reads TGTGCCAGCAGCAGGGGGGCGGGAGTTGGAGATACGCAGTATTTT.

The gene calls are TRBV6-6 and TRBJ2-5; TRBD2 matches at 10 bases. CDR1 and CDR2 (germline): MNHNY, SVGAGI (reference sequence). The CDR3 length is 14 residues. V was clipped by 6 bases and J by 2 bases; unmatched bases: 3. The CDR3 here is CASRNSGGQETQYF. CDR3 bases: TGTGCCAGCAGGAATAGCGGGGGGCAAGAGACCCAGTACTTC.

J is TRBJ2-5 and V is TRBV21-1; the table gives TRBD1 as D, unverified against the DNA. TRBV21-1 is a pseudogene locus. The CDR3 has 13 amino acids. CDR3 region: CASSSLAQETQYF. In nucleotides, the CDR3 is TGTGCCAGCAGCTCGTTGGCCCAAGAGACCCAGTACTTC.

V gene TRBV5-6 combines with J gene TRBJ1-2; D unclear. Trimming shortened V by 4 bases and J by 4 bases, and 11 bases separated the two germline ends. This CDR3 is 13 amino acids long. Germline V lookup: CDR1 SGHDT, CDR2 YYEEEE. CDR3 DNA: TGTGCCAGCAGCCTCGCGGGGTCCTATGGCTACACCTTC. This sequence encodes CASSLAGSYGYTF.

This chain connects TRBV7-2 to TRBJ2-7; D is perhaps TRBD2 (7 bases). The germline V gene encodes CDR1 SGHTA and CDR2 FQGNSA. The CDR3 length is 16 residues. Trimming stripped 5 bases from V and 0 bases from J, with 17 bases between. The CDR3 nucleotides read TGTGCCAGCAGCCCGAACGGGGGCGGGGGCTCCTACGAGCAGTACTTC. As protein: CASSPNGGGGSYEQYF.

The chain is built from TRBV7-3 and TRBJ2-1; 8 bases agree with TRBD2. The germline V gene has CDR1 SGHTA and CDR2 FQGTGA. The length of the CDR3 is 14 residues. The ends lost 4 bases at V and 8 bases at J; junction bases unmatched: 7. DNA for the CDR3: TGTGCCAGCAGCTCGACTAGCGATGGCGATGAGCAGTTCTTC. Translating gives CASSSTSDGDEQFF.

This chain uses TRBV7-3 with TRBJ2-1; 11 positions match TRBD2. V was clipped by 5 bases and J by 3 bases; unmatched bases: 6. Per germline, CDR1 SGHTA and CDR2 FQGTGA. CDR3 length equals 16 residues. The CDR3 loop reads CASSPTLAGGYNEQFF. The CDR3 DNA reads as TGTGCCAGCAGCCCCACCCTAGCGGGGGGCTACAATGAGCAGTTCTTC.

V and J are TRBV30 and TRBJ1-3, with no clear D. CDR1 GTSNPN and CDR2 SVGIG come from the germline V gene (reference sequence). This CDR3 is 18 amino acids long. V was cut by 1 base and J by 0 bases, with 19 bases left in between. CDR3 nucleotides: TGTGCCTGGAGTGGACCGCGCGGCTTCATGATCTCTGGAAACACCATATATTTT. Translating gives CAWSGPRGFMISGNTIYF.

V usage is TRBV28 and J usage is TRBJ2-7; 9 bases fit TRBD1. The CDR3 runs to 14 residues. The trim removed 10 bases at V and 5 bases at J, leaving 12 bases unmatched. Germline CDR1 reads MDHEN; CDR2 reads SYDVKM. The CDR3, as DNA: TGTGCCACCTACGTCGGGACAGGGTCTGACGAGCAGTACTTC. Encoded protein: CATYVGTGSDEQYF.

The CDR3 nucleotides are TGTGCCAGCAGTTACCCAGTGGCAGGGGCCACTGGCTACACCTTC. It codes for CASSYPVAGATGYTF. The chain is built from TRBV6-2 or TRBV6-3 and TRBJ1-2; possible D gene TRBD1, 6 bases. CDR1 MNHEY and CDR2 SVGEGT come from the germline V gene. The CDR3 is 15 residues long. V lost 2 bases, J lost 7 bases, and 17 bases lay in between.

V usage is TRBV10-3 and J usage is TRBJ1-2; 7 nucleotides match TRBD1. CDR1 and CDR2 from the germline V gene are ENHRY and SYGVKD. The CDR3 sequence is 13 residues long. V trimming: 3 bases; J trimming: 3 bases; junction bases outside the gene matches: 1. CDR3 coding DNA: TGTGCCATCAGTGACGACAGGGACTATGGCTACACCTTC. This sequence encodes CAISDDRDYGYTF.

A note on this clone: One junction end does not reproduce the germline sequence, and a read error may be involved. V is TRBV3-1 (or the pseudogene TRBV3-2) and J is TRBJ2-3, with D perhaps TRBD2 (6 bases). CDR1 LGHDT and CDR2 YNNKEL come from the germline V gene (reference sequence). CDR3 size: 15 residues. The CDR3 protein is CASSQDYTSRDTQYF. In DNA form, the CDR3 reads TGTGCCAGCAGCCAAGACTATACTAGCAGAGATACGCAGTATTTT.

The J gene is TRBJ2-1, the V gene TRBV7-2, with 8 nucleotides matching TRBD2. Germline V gives CDR1 SGHTA, CDR2 FQGNSA. CDR3 length equals 18 residues. With 2 bases clipped from V and 8 bases from J, the junction kept 17 bases outside the gene matches. Here the CDR3 reads CASSLFGGPGLGYDEQFF. CDR3 DNA: TGTGCCAGCAGCTTATTTGGGGGTCCGGGACTAGGTTACGATGAGCAGTTCTTC. The whole variable domain, remainder taken from reference TRBV7-2 and TRBJ2-1, is GAGVSQSPSNKVTEKGKDVELRCDPISGHTALYWYRQSLGQGLEFLIYFQGNSAPDKSGLPSDRFSAERTGGSVSTLTIQRTQQEDSAVYLCASSLFGGPGLGYDEQFFGPGTRLTVL.

V and J are TRBV7-9 and TRBJ1-2; D gene uncertain. The V end lost 1 base, the J end lost 7 bases, and 10 bases lay between the germline ends. This CDR3 is 13 amino acids long. Germline CDR1 and CDR2: SEHNR and FQNEAQ (reference sequence). The CDR3 sequence is CASSLGGMGGYTF. CDR3 DNA sequence: TGTGCCAGCAGCTTAGGAGGGATGGGTGGCTACACCTTC.

This clone has only a few counts. The V call is TRBV18, the J call TRBJ2-7; a weak D match, TRBD1 (6 bases). This CDR3 spans 13 amino acids. Germline V gene lookup returns CDR1 KGHSH and CDR2 LQKENI. Trimming took 10 bases from V and 6 from J, leaving 19 bases between them. The CDR3 sequence is CATRDTGTGEQYF. The CDR3 DNA reads as TGTGCCACCAGGGACACCGGAACGGGCGAGCAGTACTTC.

The sample holds one count of this clone. Germline and junction disagree at one end, which may indicate a read error. The rearrangement uses TRBV6-1 and TRBJ2-2; 7 bases match TRBD2. The V gene's germline CDR1 is MNHNS and CDR2 SASEGT. This CDR3 is 13 amino acids long. For the CDR3, the DNA is TGTGCCAGCAGTAAAGCGGGAACCGGGGAGCTGTTTTTT. This translates into CASSKAGTGELFF.

J is TRBJ2-7 and V is TRBV7-9; D unresolved. The germline V and J ends were trimmed by 2 bases and 5 bases, with 10 bases remaining between them. This CDR3 spans 13 amino acids. The germline V gene has CDR1 SEHNR and CDR2 FQNEAQ (reference sequence). The CDR3 DNA is TGTGCCAGCAGCTTACCAAACTTACACGAGCAGTACTTC. Translation: CASSLPNLHEQYF.

J is TRBJ2-3 and V is TRBV7-6, with 8 bases matching TRBD2. Germline assignment: CDR1 SGHVS and CDR2 FNYEAQ. The ends lost 5 bases at V and 2 bases at J; junction bases unmatched: 9. This CDR3 is built from 16 residues. This CDR3 reads CASSRIAGPITDTQYF. CDR3 in DNA: TGTGCCAGCAGCCGGATAGCGGGGCCCATCACAGATACGCAGTATTTT.

The chain joins TRBV5-1 to TRBJ2-5, with TRBD1 matching over 11 bases. The germline CDR1 and CDR2 sequences are SGHRS and YFSETQ. The CDR3 loop spans 15 amino acids. V trimming: 4 bases; J trimming: 5 bases; junction bases outside the gene matches: 7. This chain's CDR3 is CASSPGTGGGETQYF. The CDR3 DNA sequence: TGCGCCAGCAGCCCCGGGACAGGGGGAGGCGAGACCCAGTACTTC.

V usage is TRBV7-3 and J usage is TRBJ2-2; TRBD2 matches 8 bases. V trimming: 5 bases; J trimming: 6 bases; junction bases outside the gene matches: 5. The CDR3 sequence is 14 residues long. CDR1 SGHTA and CDR2 FQGTGA come from the germline V gene. CDR3 loop: CASSPPGGAGELFF. Written as DNA, the CDR3 is TGTGCCAGCAGCCCACCCGGGGGGGCCGGGGAGCTGTTTTTT.

DNA for the CDR3: TGTGCCAGCGCCGTGCGGAGGAACACCGGGGAGCTGTTTTTT. The encoded protein is CASAVRRNTGELFF. The chain combines TRBV27 with TRBJ2-2; D gene uncertain. The CDR3 totals 14 residues. Germline CDR1 and CDR2: MNHEY and SMNVEV (reference sequence). V lost 8 bases and J lost 1, with 11 bases in between.

The chain is built from TRBV9 and TRBJ2-1, with 8 bases aligning to TRBD2. The V gene end was trimmed by 2 bases and the J gene end by 3 bases; junction bases not matched to a gene: 4. The CDR3 contains 15 residues. Germline loops: CDR1 SGDLS, CDR2 YYNGEE. The CDR3 region has the DNA TGTGCCAGCAGCGTTGGACTAGCCTACTACAATGAGCAGTTCTTC. Its protein product is CASSVGLAYYNEQFF.

This CDR3 reads CASSLFQGVTEAFF. The CDR3, as DNA: TGTGCCAGCAGCTTGTTCCAGGGGGTCACTGAAGCTTTCTTT. The chain couples TRBV5-6 to TRBJ1-1, with 7 bases identical to TRBD1. This CDR3 region has 14 residues. The V segment lost 1 base and the J segment 4 bases; nucleotides outside the gene matches: 4. Germline assignment: CDR1 SGHDT and CDR2 YYEEEE.

The chain employs TRBV6-5 and TRBJ2-7; 10 nucleotides align to TRBD1. The CDR3 loop spans 15 amino acids. Germline V gene data show CDR1 as MNHEY and CDR2 as SVGAGI. The junction had 6 bases not matched to a gene; V was cut back by 4 bases and J by 3 bases. CDR3 region: CASSSPGQGYYEQYF. The DNA of the CDR3 is TGTGCCAGCAGTTCCCCGGGACAGGGGTACTACGAGCAGTACTTC.

V is TRBV14 and J is TRBJ1-6; 7 bases match TRBD1. The V gene's germline CDR1 is SGHDN and CDR2 FVKESK. Unmatched junction bases numbered 5, after V lost 2 bases and J lost 10 bases. This CDR3 is 14 amino acids long. The CDR3 coding sequence is TGTGCCAGCAGCCAATATGAGGGGGCCTCACCCCTCCACTTT. This gives the protein CASSQYEGASPLHF. The entire variable domain, with the rest obtained from reference TRBV14 and TRBJ1-6, is as follows: EAGVTQFPSHSVIEKGQTVTLRCDPISGHDNLYWYRRVMGKEIKFLLHFVKESKQDESGMPNNRFLAERTGGTYSTLKVQPAELEDSGVYFCASSQYEGASPLHFGNGTRLTVT.

This clone was seen once. Here the CDR3 DNA reads TGTGCCAGCAGCCAAGTCCATCGCGCGCTCGGGGGCAGGGGGGACGAGCAGTACTTC. The encoded protein is CASSQVHRALGGRGDEQYF. The genes are TRBV14 and TRBJ2-7; D is possibly TRBD1 (7 bases). The CDR3 is 19 amino acids. The germline V gene has CDR1 SGHDN and CDR2 FVKESK. Deletions cut 1 base from V and 5 bases from J, with 27 bases between.

The chain has TRBV4-2 and TRBJ1-1, with 7 bases fitting TRBD1. The V gene's germline CDR1 is LGHNA and CDR2 YNFKEQ. V shed 0 bases, J shed 4 bases, and the junction held 8 bases outside the gene matches. This CDR3 comprises 16 residues. CDR3 region: CASSQERTNRGTEAFF. Written as DNA, the CDR3 is TGTGCCAGCAGCCAAGAGCGAACCAACAGGGGCACTGAAGCTTTCTTT.

The V call is TRBV7-6, the J call TRBJ2-7; a possible D gene is TRBD2 (6 bases). This CDR3 is 17 amino acids long. CDR1 is SGHVS and CDR2 is FNYEAQ in the germline V gene. V was cut by 5 bases and J by 3 bases, with 23 bases left in between. The CDR3 region is CASSQTYVRRDHYEQYF. CDR3 in DNA: TGTGCCAGCAGCCAGACCTATGTTCGGCGGGACCACTACGAGCAGTACTTC.